Shown below are 15 T cell receptor beta chains from a single sample sequenced in a study of blood T cell repertoires in COVID-19 (dated by TCRdb to about 2020). The library was generated by the immunoSEQ multiplex PCR assay. TCRdb mirrors the immuneACCESS table, restricted to in-frame sequences. Some clones are absent from its copies; in checked studies, under half trace to an unresolved V gene, and the reason for the others is unknown. The sample profile shows around 25,000 clones; 88% of them were found once. The leading ten clones occupy approximately 8% of the sample. The material sequenced was peripheral blood. The receptors here all came from a woman aged 50 to 60 with active COVID-19.

The chain couples TRBV5-1 to TRBJ1-2; TRBD1 matches at 8 bases. The V segment lost 4 bases and the J segment 2 bases; nucleotides outside the gene matches: 7. The CDR3 has 15 amino acids. In germline, CDR1 is SGHRS, CDR2 YFSETQ. The CDR3: CASSPRQGRNYGYTF. In DNA, the CDR3 is TGCGCCAGCAGCCCACGACAGGGGAGAAACTATGGCTACACCTTC.

Only one count was recorded for this clone. The chain is built from TRBV2 and TRBJ2-5; possibly TRBD2 for D (6 bases). Germline CDR1 SNHLY, CDR2 FYNNEI. The CDR3 has 12 amino acids. Here the CDR3 DNA reads TGTACCTCCGGGAGAGGGCAAGAGACCCAGTACTTC. It encodes CTSGRGQETQYF.

The rearrangement joins TRBV10-3 to TRBJ2-1; 11 bases map to TRBD1. Germline CDR1 ENHRY, CDR2 SYGVKD. The CDR3 has 16 amino acids. V was pared by 8 bases and J by 0 bases, with 6 bases of the junction left unmatched. CDR3 coding DNA: TGTGCCATCGGACAGGGGGCCGTCCTCTCCTACAATGAGCAGTTCTTC. Its protein is CAIGQGAVLSYNEQFF.

CDR3 protein: CASPPGVLTDTQYF. The CDR3 bases are TGCGCCAGCCCACCGGGGGTCCTCACAGATACGCAGTATTTT. The chain links TRBV5-1 to TRBJ2-3, with D perhaps matching TRBD2 (6 bases). CDR1 is SGHRS and CDR2 is YFSETQ in the germline V gene. V dropped 7 bases and J dropped 2 bases, with 14 bases sitting between them. This CDR3 comprises 14 residues.

J is TRBJ2-7 and V is TRBV6-5; D call uncertain. Trimming left V 5 bases short and J 2 bases short, with 13 bases between. The CDR3 is 14 residues long. Germline CDR1 is MNHEY and CDR2 is SVGAGI. The CDR3 nucleotides are TGTGCCAGCAGTCCGAGGCTCTCCGCCTACGAGCAGTACTTC. Translating gives CASSPRLSAYEQYF.

This chain joins TRBV9 and TRBJ2-1, with 12 bases that match TRBD2. The V gene end was trimmed by 6 bases and the J gene end by 9 bases; junction bases not matched to a gene: 10. CDR3 length: 15 residues. Germline assignment: CDR1 SGDLS and CDR2 YYNGEE. CDR3 sequence (DNA): TGTGCCAGCACCATCGGGACTAGCGGGTGGGGTGAGCAGTTCTTC. It is translated as CASTIGTSGWGEQFF.

J is TRBJ1-5 and V is TRBV9; possibly TRBD1 for D (6 bases). Germline CDR1 SGDLS, CDR2 YYNGEE. V was shortened by 0 bases and J by 4 bases, with 8 bases between the two germline ends. The CDR3 is 14 residues long. Here the CDR3 reads CASSVGQDNQPQHF. CDR3 sequence (DNA): TGTGCCAGCAGCGTAGGACAGGATAATCAGCCCCAGCATTTT.

This chain connects TRBV19 to TRBJ2-7, with TRBD1 matching over 8 bases. After removal of 6 bases from V and 6 bases from J, the junction contained 13 bases not matched to a gene. Germline CDR1 reads LNHDA; CDR2 reads SQIVND (reference sequence). The CDR3 runs to 15 residues. CDR3 nucleotide sequence: TGTGCCAGTAGCCAAAGGTCACAGGGGGAGAGCGAGCAGTACTTC. Translation: CASSQRSQGESEQYF. The variable domain in full, with the rest retrieved from reference TRBV19 and TRBJ2-7, is DGGITQSPKYLFRKEGQNVTLSCEQNLNHDAMYWYRQDPGQGLRLIYYSQIVNDFQKGDIAEGYSVSREKKESFPLTVTSAQKNPTAFYLCASSQRSQGESEQYFGPGTRLTVT.

The chain employs TRBV5-1 and TRBJ2-1; 10 nucleotides line up with TRBD2. The CDR3 has 15 residues. J lost 4 bases, V lost 1 base, and 2 bases had no gene match. CDR1 and CDR2 (germline): SGHRS, YFSETQ. The CDR3 coding sequence is TGCGCCAGCAGCTTGACTAGCGGGATTTACAATGAGCAGTTCTTC. Translated: CASSLTSGIYNEQFF.

This clone was seen once. This chain uses TRBV5-6 with TRBJ1-2, with D unclear. Trimming removed 2 bases from V and 7 bases from J, with 18 bases in between. Looked up from germline, CDR1 is SGHDT and CDR2 is YYEEEE. The CDR3 has 15 amino acids. In DNA form, the CDR3 reads TGTGCCAGCAGCTTAACCTTGACAAGGCGTGGTGGCTACACCTTC. It codes for CASSLTLTRRGGYTF.

The V call is TRBV5-1, the J call TRBJ1-1; 7 nucleotides match TRBD1. The CDR3 has 16 amino acids. CDR1 and CDR2 (germline): SGHRS, YFSETQ. With V trimmed by 1 base and J by 3 bases, 9 bases remained unmatched. CDR3 in DNA: TGCGCCAGCAGCTTGACAGGGGTCAAAACGGACACTGAAGCTTTCTTT. Translation gives CASSLTGVKTDTEAFF.

This clone was seen more than once but under ten times. This rearrangement joins TRBV7-9 to TRBJ2-7; perhaps TRBD1 as D (6 bases). This CDR3 comprises 13 residues. With 0 bases removed from V and 6 bases from J, the gap between germline ends came to 9 bases. Germline lookup yields CDR1 SEHNR and CDR2 FQNEAQ (reference sequence). The CDR3 region is CASSLASRGEQYF. In nucleotides, the CDR3 is TGTGCCAGCAGCTTAGCGTCCAGGGGCGAGCAGTACTTC.

The V call is TRBV5-1, the J call TRBJ1-2, with TRBD1 as a possible D gene (5 bases). CDR1 is SGHRS, CDR2 YFSETQ, per germline. Between the trimmed V and J ends, which lost 0 bases and 3 bases, there was a span of 24 bases. This CDR3 has 19 residues. CDR3 nucleotide sequence: TGCGCCAGCAGCTTGGATATCGGGGGATCCCATTACCGGGACTATGGCTACACCTTC. It is translated as CASSLDIGGSHYRDYGYTF.

There are a few counts of this clone. The chain is built from TRBV9 and TRBJ2-3; D unclear. Looked up from germline, CDR1 is SGDLS and CDR2 is YYNGEE. Trimming removed 3 bases from V and 5 bases from J, with 10 bases in between. The CDR3 runs to 13 residues. For the CDR3, the DNA is TGTGCCAGCAGCGGAATTGAGGTAGATACGCAGTATTTT. Translation: CASSGIEVDTQYF.

V usage is TRBV2 and J usage is TRBJ1-5, with D possibly TRBD1 on 5 matching bases. V gave up 8 bases and J gave up 5 bases, with 13 bases separating them. CDR1 SNHLY and CDR2 FYNNEI come from the germline V gene. This CDR3 spans 13 amino acids. The chain's CDR3 is CASRGVGDQPQHF. CDR3 in DNA: TGTGCCAGCCGGGGGGTGGGGGATCAGCCCCAGCATTTT.